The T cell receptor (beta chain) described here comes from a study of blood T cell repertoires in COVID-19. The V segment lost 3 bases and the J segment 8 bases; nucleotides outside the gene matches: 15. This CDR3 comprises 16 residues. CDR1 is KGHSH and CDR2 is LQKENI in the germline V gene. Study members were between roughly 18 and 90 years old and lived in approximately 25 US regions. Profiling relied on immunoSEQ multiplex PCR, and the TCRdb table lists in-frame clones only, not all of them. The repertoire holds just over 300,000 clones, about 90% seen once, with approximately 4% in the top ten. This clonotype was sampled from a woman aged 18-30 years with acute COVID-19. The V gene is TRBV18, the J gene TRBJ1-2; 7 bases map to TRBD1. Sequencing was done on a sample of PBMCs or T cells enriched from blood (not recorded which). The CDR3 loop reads CASSPPSTGNSGGYTF. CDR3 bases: TGTGCCAGCTCACCTCCTTCGACAGGGAATTCGGGCGGCTACACCTTC.